The sequence of this T cell receptor (beta chain) was determined in a study of human T cells and chemical hapten exposure. Indicated time point: patch test 1, 2 weeks after DPC sensitization. Regarding treatment: therapeutic diphenylcyclopropenone sensitization with weekly scalp DPC. The germline gives CDR1 ENHRY, CDR2 SYGVKD. Trimming took 2 bases from V and 1 from J, leaving 12 bases between them. The length of the CDR3 is 15 residues. This clonotype was detected a few times. Antigen: not known. TCRdb re-derived calls from the RACE reads in MiXCR, one entry per CDR3 protein. The sample comprises some 350,000 distinct CDR3 sequences, roughly 6.9% of which are singletons, and approximately 8% rests with the top ten. The study's findings and limits: Counts of TCRs above 1 in 1000 frequency stayed unchanged with DPC sensitization. Patch test score was positively correlated with the counts of PT1 expanded TCRs.

The chain employs TRBV10-3 and TRBJ2-7; possible D gene TRBD2, 6 bases. The clonotype was recovered from a woman between 18 and 30 years old with alopecia areata. Some clones in this sample may be carry-over from other donors' samples. Sequenced material: whole blood, taken in connection with sensitization to the hapten diphenylcyclopropenone (DPC). CDR3 sequence reads: CAISELLADSYEQYF. In nucleotides, the CDR3 is TGTGCCATCAGTGAGCTACTAGCAGATTCCTACGAGCAGTACTTC.